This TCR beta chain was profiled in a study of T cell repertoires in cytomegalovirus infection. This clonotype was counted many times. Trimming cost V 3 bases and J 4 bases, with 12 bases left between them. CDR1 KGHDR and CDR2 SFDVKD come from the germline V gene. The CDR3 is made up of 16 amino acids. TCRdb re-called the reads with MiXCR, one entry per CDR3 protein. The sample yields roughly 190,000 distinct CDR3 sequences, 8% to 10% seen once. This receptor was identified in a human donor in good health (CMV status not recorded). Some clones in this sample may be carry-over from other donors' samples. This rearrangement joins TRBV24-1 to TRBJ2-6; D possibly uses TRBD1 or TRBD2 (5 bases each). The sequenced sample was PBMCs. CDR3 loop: CATSDRDARGANVLTF. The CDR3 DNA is TGTGCCACCAGTGATCGGGACGCCCGGGGGGCCAACGTCCTGACTTTC.